Described below is a single TCR beta chain sequence and its context. This sample was included in a study of blood T cell repertoires in COVID-19. V lost 7 bases and J lost 8, with 15 bases in between. The CDR3 consists of 14 residues. Germline CDR1 MDHEN, CDR2 SYDVKM. Sequenced by immunoSEQ multiplex PCR; TCRdb stores in-frame clones only, minus some. The table has roughly 100,000 clones, 80% to 90% seen once. This TCR was sampled from a human donor in a cohort sampled during active COVID-19. Sequencing was done on a sample of peripheral blood. This chain connects TRBV28 to TRBJ1-6; tentatively, D is TRBD1 (6 bases). CDR3 sequence reads: CASKGVSFDSPLHF. The DNA of the CDR3 is TGTGCCAGCAAGGGGGTTTCCTTCGATTCACCCCTCCACTTT.